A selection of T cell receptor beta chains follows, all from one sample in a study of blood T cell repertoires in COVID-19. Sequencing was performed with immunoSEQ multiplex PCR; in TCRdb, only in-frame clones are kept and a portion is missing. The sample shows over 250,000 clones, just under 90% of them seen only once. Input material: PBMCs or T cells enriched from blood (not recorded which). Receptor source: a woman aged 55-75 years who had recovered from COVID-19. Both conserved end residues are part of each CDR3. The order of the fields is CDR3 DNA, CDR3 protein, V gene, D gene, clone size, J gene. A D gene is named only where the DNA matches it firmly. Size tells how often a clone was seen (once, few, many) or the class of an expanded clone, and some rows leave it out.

CDR3 DNA: TGTGCCAGCAGCCAAGAGGGGCCAATCTCTGGAAACACCATATATTTT
CDR3 protein: CASSQEGPISGNTIYF
V gene: TRBV4-2
D gene: .
clone size: once
J gene: TRBJ1-3

CDR3 DNA: TGCGCCAGCAGTGATTCGGGACTAAACACCGGGGAGCTGTTTTTT
CDR3 protein: CASSDSGLNTGELFF
V gene: TRBV10-1
D gene: TRBD2
clone size: .
J gene: TRBJ2-2

CDR3 DNA: TGTGCCAGCAGTTCACTTGTTAACTATGGCTACACCTTC
CDR3 protein: CASSSLVNYGYTF
V gene: TRBV2
D gene: .
clone size: .
J gene: TRBJ1-2

CDR3 DNA: TGCGCCAGCAGCACAGGACAGGGGACAAGCTATGGCTACACCTTC
CDR3 protein: CASSTGQGTSYGYTF
V gene: TRBV10-2
D gene: TRBD1
clone size: .
J gene: TRBJ1-2

CDR3 DNA: TGTGCCAGCAGCGTAGCGACAGGGGCAGATCACAATGAGCAGTTCTTC
CDR3 protein: CASSVATGADHNEQFF
V gene: TRBV9
D gene: TRBD1
clone size: .
J gene: TRBJ2-1

CDR3 DNA: TGCAGCGCGGGACAGTTTAATGAAAAACTGTTTTTT
CDR3 protein: CSAGQFNEKLFF
V gene: TRBV29-1
D gene: TRBD1
clone size: .
J gene: TRBJ1-4

CDR3 DNA: TGTGCCTGGAGTCCCGGGGGGGTAAATTCACCCCTCCACTTT
CDR3 protein: CAWSPGGVNSPLHF
V gene: TRBV30
D gene: .
clone size: .
J gene: TRBJ1-6

CDR3 DNA: TGTGCCTGGAGTTCGGGGAACACCGGGGAGCTGTTTTTT
CDR3 protein: CAWSSGNTGELFF
V gene: TRBV30
D gene: .
clone size: .
J gene: TRBJ2-2

CDR3 DNA: TGCGCCAGCGAGACCGGGACAGAGAACACCGGGGAGCTGTTTTTT
CDR3 protein: CASETGTENTGELFF
V gene: TRBV5-1
D gene: TRBD1
clone size: .
J gene: TRBJ2-2

CDR3 DNA: TGTGCCAGCAGGAATGGAGGCGGAGGCGAGCAGTTCTTC
CDR3 protein: CASRNGGGGEQFF
V gene: TRBV6-5
D gene: .
clone size: few
J gene: TRBJ2-1

CDR3 DNA: TGTGCCAGCAGTTACTCGTTTGGGACACGAGCAAACATTCAGTACTTC
CDR3 protein: CASSYSFGTRANIQYF
V gene: TRBV6-7
D gene: .
clone size: .
J gene: TRBJ2-4

CDR3 DNA: TGTGCCAGCAGTTTAGAGATCGAGGCACGTCAGCCCCAGCATTTT
CDR3 protein: CASSLEIEARQPQHF
V gene: TRBV28
D gene: .
clone size: .
J gene: TRBJ1-5

CDR3 DNA: TGTGCCAGCAGCGTAGGCGGGGACGCCGGGGAGCTGTTTTTT
CDR3 protein: CASSVGGDAGELFF
V gene: TRBV9
D gene: .
clone size: .
J gene: TRBJ2-2

CDR3 DNA: TGTGCCTGGAGTCGAGATAGCAATCAGCCCCAGCATTTT
CDR3 protein: CAWSRDSNQPQHF
V gene: TRBV30
D gene: .
clone size: .
J gene: TRBJ1-5

CDR3 DNA: TGTGCCAGCAGTTACGACGGCCTCACGGGGTATGGCTACACCTTC
CDR3 protein: CASSYDGLTGYGYTF
V gene: TRBV27
D gene: .
clone size: .
J gene: TRBJ1-2

CDR3 DNA: TGCGCCAGCAGCGGGAAAGCGGGCGGAACTACCGGGGAGCTGTTTTTT
CDR3 protein: CASSGKAGGTTGELFF
V gene: TRBV5-1
D gene: .
clone size: .
J gene: TRBJ2-2

CDR3 DNA: TGTGCCAGCAGTGAAACGGGGGGGCGGACTGAAGCTTTCTTT
CDR3 protein: CASSETGGRTEAFF
V gene: TRBV6-1
D gene: .
clone size: .
J gene: TRBJ1-1

CDR3 DNA: TGTGCCAGCAGCTTAGACAGCGGCACCTACGAGCAGTACTTC
CDR3 protein: CASSLDSGTYEQYF
V gene: TRBV11-2
D gene: .
clone size: .
J gene: TRBJ2-7

CDR3 DNA: TGTGCCAGCAGTTTATGGGAGCGGCCCCAGCATTTT
CDR3 protein: CASSLWERPQHF
V gene: TRBV28
D gene: .
clone size: .
J gene: TRBJ1-5

CDR3 DNA: TGCGCCAGCAGTCAGCACTCTTGTCGGGGTGCGAGCAATCAGCCCCAGCATTTT
CDR3 protein: CASSQHSCRGASNQPQHF
V gene: TRBV23-1
D gene: .
clone size: .
J gene: TRBJ1-5

CDR3 DNA: TGTGCCAGCAGCCCGGAGGGTGGTCAAGAGACCCAGTACTTC
CDR3 protein: CASSPEGGQETQYF
V gene: TRBV5-4
D gene: .
clone size: .
J gene: TRBJ2-5

CDR3 DNA: TGTGCCAGCAGCCCGCTCCGCGAGGCAGATACGCAGTATTTT
CDR3 protein: CASSPLREADTQYF
V gene: TRBV7-9
D gene: .
clone size: .
J gene: TRBJ2-3

CDR3 DNA: TGTGCCAGCAGTGACTCCGGGAGTTTTCCCCGGGGCTACACCTTC
CDR3 protein: CASSDSGSFPRGYTF
V gene: TRBV6-4
D gene: .
clone size: .
J gene: TRBJ1-2

CDR3 DNA: TGCGCCAGCAGCCCCATGACAGGCATTGATCAGCCCCAGCATTTT
CDR3 protein: CASSPMTGIDQPQHF
V gene: TRBV5-1
D gene: .
clone size: .
J gene: TRBJ1-5

CDR3 DNA: TGCGCCAGCAGCCACAAGACAGGGGGTAGCACTGAAGCTTTCTTT
CDR3 protein: CASSHKTGGSTEAFF
V gene: TRBV4-1
D gene: TRBD1
clone size: .
J gene: TRBJ1-1

CDR3 DNA: TGTGCCAGCAGCGTCCCGGGACAGGGGCGTGAGCAGTTCTTC
CDR3 protein: CASSVPGQGREQFF
V gene: TRBV7-9
D gene: TRBD1
clone size: .
J gene: TRBJ2-1

CDR3 DNA: TGTGCCAGCAGCCAACAGGGGTGGGACAATGAGCAGTTCTTC
CDR3 protein: CASSQQGWDNEQFF
V gene: TRBV2
D gene: TRBD1
clone size: .
J gene: TRBJ2-1

CDR3 DNA: TGTGCCAGCAGCGAAACTAGCGGGGTTTACAATGAGCAGTTCTTC
CDR3 protein: CASSETSGVYNEQFF
V gene: TRBV9
D gene: TRBD2
clone size: .
J gene: TRBJ2-1

CDR3 DNA: TGTGCCAGCAGTGAAGTAAGGGGGCCGATCACCGGGGAGCTGTTTTTT
CDR3 protein: CASSEVRGPITGELFF
V gene: TRBV6-1
D gene: TRBD1
clone size: .
J gene: TRBJ2-2

CDR3 DNA: TGTGCCAGCAGCTTGGAAGGGGTATCTGGAAACACCATATATTTT
CDR3 protein: CASSLEGVSGNTIYF
V gene: TRBV5-4
D gene: .
clone size: .
J gene: TRBJ1-3

CDR3 DNA: TGCAGTGCTAGTGTCGGGAGCACAGATACGCAGTATTTT
CDR3 protein: CSASVGSTDTQYF
V gene: TRBV20-1
D gene: .
clone size: .
J gene: TRBJ2-3

CDR3 DNA: TGTGCCACCAGTGATTTGTCGTCTAGCGGTGCGATAGATACGCAGTATTTT
CDR3 protein: CATSDLSSSGAIDTQYF
V gene: TRBV24-1
D gene: TRBD2
clone size: .
J gene: TRBJ2-3

CDR3 DNA: TGTGCCAGCAGTGACTCGGGGGGGCTCAACTATGGCTACACCTTC
CDR3 protein: CASSDSGGLNYGYTF
V gene: TRBV6-4
D gene: .
clone size: .
J gene: TRBJ1-2

CDR3 DNA: TGTGCCAGCCCCCCCGGGACTAGGTGTCGGGTAAGGTTCTTC
CDR3 protein: CASPPGTRCRVRFF
V gene: TRBV21-1
D gene: .
clone size: .
J gene: TRBJ2-1

CDR3 DNA: TGTGCCAGCAGCTTGACAGGGGACCAAGAGACCCAGTACTTC
CDR3 protein: CASSLTGDQETQYF
V gene: TRBV5-4
D gene: TRBD1
clone size: .
J gene: TRBJ2-5

CDR3 DNA: TGTGCCAGCAGAGGACAGGGGCAGTCACCCCTCCACTTT
CDR3 protein: CASRGQGQSPLHF
V gene: TRBV27
D gene: TRBD1
clone size: .
J gene: TRBJ1-6

CDR3 DNA: TGTGCCAGCACGGGGACACCAATTAATGAAAAACTGTTTTTT
CDR3 protein: CASTGTPINEKLFF
V gene: TRBV6-5
D gene: .
clone size: .
J gene: TRBJ1-4

CDR3 DNA: TGTGCCAGCAGTTTATGGGCATCTTCCTACGAGCAGTACTTC
CDR3 protein: CASSLWASSYEQYF
V gene: TRBV28
D gene: .
clone size: few
J gene: TRBJ2-7

CDR3 DNA: TGTGCCAGCAGTTACCAGGGCTCCTACAATGAGCAGTTCTTC
CDR3 protein: CASSYQGSYNEQFF
V gene: TRBV27
D gene: .
clone size: .
J gene: TRBJ2-1

CDR3 DNA: TGTGCCAGCACCTACCTAGAAGCTTTCTTT
CDR3 protein: CASTYLEAFF
V gene: TRBV6-5
D gene: .
clone size: once
J gene: TRBJ1-1

CDR3 DNA: TGTGCCAGCAGGGCCTCGGGGGGGCGGACCCAGTACTTC
CDR3 protein: CASRASGGRTQYF
V gene: TRBV12-3/TRBV12-4
D gene: TRBD2
clone size: .
J gene: TRBJ2-5

CDR3 DNA: TGTGCCAGCAGGACCGATCAGGGGGCTGCCTACAATGAGCAGTTCTTC
CDR3 protein: CASRTDQGAAYNEQFF
V gene: TRBV27
D gene: TRBD1
clone size: .
J gene: TRBJ2-1

CDR3 DNA: TGCGCCAGCACCCAGGAAGGGGGCGTGGGCAATGAGCAGTTCTTC
CDR3 protein: CASTQEGGVGNEQFF
V gene: TRBV5-1
D gene: TRBD1
clone size: .
J gene: TRBJ2-1

CDR3 DNA: TGTGCCAGCAGTGACAGGGGGATAGCTAATGAAAAACTGTTTTTT
CDR3 protein: CASSDRGIANEKLFF
V gene: TRBV6-1
D gene: TRBD1
clone size: .
J gene: TRBJ1-4

CDR3 DNA: TGTGCCAGCAGTTTATCGATAAATGGTGTCAGGGCAGGCTATGGCTACACCTTC
CDR3 protein: CASSLSINGVRAGYGYTF
V gene: TRBV27
D gene: .
clone size: .
J gene: TRBJ1-2

CDR3 DNA: TGCGCCAGCAGCTTGATAAAGGGACTAGCGGGAGGCATCCAAGAGACCCAGTACTTC
CDR3 protein: CASSLIKGLAGGIQETQYF
V gene: TRBV5-1
D gene: TRBD2
clone size: once
J gene: TRBJ2-5

CDR3 DNA: TGTGCCAGCAGCAAAGCTTATGTGATAACAGGCCCAATTAACCATGAAGCTTTCTTT
CDR3 protein: CASSKAYVITGPINHEAFF
V gene: TRBV21-1
D gene: .
clone size: medium-sized
J gene: TRBJ1-1

CDR3 DNA: TGTGCCTGGACGGCAGGCGCTGGAAACACCATATATTTT
CDR3 protein: CAWTAGAGNTIYF
V gene: TRBV30
D gene: .
clone size: .
J gene: TRBJ1-3

CDR3 DNA: TGTGCCAGCAGCTTAGAAGGGGGGGGAGCTTTCTTT
CDR3 protein: CASSLEGGGAFF
V gene: TRBV11-2
D gene: .
clone size: .
J gene: TRBJ1-1

CDR3 DNA: TGTGCCAGCTCACGGGCAGCGAACACTGAAGCTTTCTTT
CDR3 protein: CASSRAANTEAFF
V gene: TRBV18
D gene: .
clone size: once
J gene: TRBJ1-1

CDR3 DNA: TGTGCCAGCAGCTTACAGGCTGAAGCTTTCTTT
CDR3 protein: CASSLQAEAFF
V gene: TRBV7-9
D gene: .
clone size: .
J gene: TRBJ1-1

CDR3 DNA: TGTGCCAGCAGCCCGGGACGGACCGACAGGGGAAACTATGGCTACACCTTC
CDR3 protein: CASSPGRTDRGNYGYTF
V gene: TRBV5-4
D gene: TRBD1
clone size: .
J gene: TRBJ1-2

CDR3 DNA: TGTGCCAGCAACCTAGCGGGAGGCCGATTCAATGAGCAGTTCTTC
CDR3 protein: CASNLAGGRFNEQFF
V gene: TRBV9
D gene: TRBD2
clone size: .
J gene: TRBJ2-1

CDR3 DNA: TGTGCCAGCAGCCAAAGAGTACTCATAGCGGGGGGGGGCACAGATACGCAGTATTTT
CDR3 protein: CASSQRVLIAGGGTDTQYF
V gene: TRBV4-2
D gene: TRBD2
clone size: .
J gene: TRBJ2-3

CDR3 DNA: TGTGCCAGCAGTAACGACAGGGGGGATCAGCCCCAGCATTTT
CDR3 protein: CASSNDRGDQPQHF
V gene: TRBV27
D gene: TRBD1
clone size: .
J gene: TRBJ1-5

CDR3 DNA: TGTGCCAGCAGCTCCCTAGCGAAAGCGGAGTCCTACAATGAGCAGTTCTTC
CDR3 protein: CASSSLAKAESYNEQFF
V gene: TRBV3-1/TRBV3-2
D gene: .
clone size: .
J gene: TRBJ2-1